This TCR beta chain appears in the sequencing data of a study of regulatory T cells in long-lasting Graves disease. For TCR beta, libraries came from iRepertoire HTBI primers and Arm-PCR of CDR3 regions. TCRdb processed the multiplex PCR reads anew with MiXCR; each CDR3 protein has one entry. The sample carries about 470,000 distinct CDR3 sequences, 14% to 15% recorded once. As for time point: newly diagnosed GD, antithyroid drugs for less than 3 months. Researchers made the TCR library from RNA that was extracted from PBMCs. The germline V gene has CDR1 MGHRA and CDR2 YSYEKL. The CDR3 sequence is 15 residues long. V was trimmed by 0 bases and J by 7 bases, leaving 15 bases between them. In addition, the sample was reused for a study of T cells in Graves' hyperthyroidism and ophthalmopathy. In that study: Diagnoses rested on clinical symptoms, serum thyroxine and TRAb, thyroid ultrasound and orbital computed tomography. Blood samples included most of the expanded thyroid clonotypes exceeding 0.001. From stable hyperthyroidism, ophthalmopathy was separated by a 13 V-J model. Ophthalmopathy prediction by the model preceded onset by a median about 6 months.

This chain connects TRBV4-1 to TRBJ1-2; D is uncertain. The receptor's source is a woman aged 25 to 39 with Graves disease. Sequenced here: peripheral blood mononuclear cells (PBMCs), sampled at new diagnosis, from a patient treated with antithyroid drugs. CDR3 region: CASSQDSYRLPGYTF. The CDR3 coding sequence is TGCGCCAGCAGCCAAGATTCGTACCGCCTTCCTGGCTACACCTTC.